Sequencing of this T cell receptor beta chain was carried out in a study of metastatic and nonmetastatic thyroid tumors. Background on the study: Malignant and benign thyroid patients had repertoires compared in peripheral blood and tumor or nodule tissue.

Trimming left V 9 bases short and J 5 bases short, with 25 bases between. This CDR3 region has 16 residues. Looked up from germline, CDR1 is MDHEN and CDR2 is SYDVKM. TCRdb redid the clone calls on the PCR reads using MiXCR. The profile shows around 41,000 clones, about 3.3% of them singletons. Thyroid surgery had not been preceded by any treatment in any patient. This clone appeared many times. Sequences were obtained from blood. The V gene is TRBV28, the J gene TRBJ2-5, with D maybe TRBD2 (6 bases). This clonotype was sampled from a female donor with papillary thyroid cancer or a benign thyroid nodule (not recorded which). Some clones in this sample may be carry-over from other donors' samples. This CDR3 reads CASLTLEGSASETQYF. The CDR3 bases are TGTGCCAGTTTGACCTTGGAGGGTTCAGCTTCGGAGACCCAGTACTTC.